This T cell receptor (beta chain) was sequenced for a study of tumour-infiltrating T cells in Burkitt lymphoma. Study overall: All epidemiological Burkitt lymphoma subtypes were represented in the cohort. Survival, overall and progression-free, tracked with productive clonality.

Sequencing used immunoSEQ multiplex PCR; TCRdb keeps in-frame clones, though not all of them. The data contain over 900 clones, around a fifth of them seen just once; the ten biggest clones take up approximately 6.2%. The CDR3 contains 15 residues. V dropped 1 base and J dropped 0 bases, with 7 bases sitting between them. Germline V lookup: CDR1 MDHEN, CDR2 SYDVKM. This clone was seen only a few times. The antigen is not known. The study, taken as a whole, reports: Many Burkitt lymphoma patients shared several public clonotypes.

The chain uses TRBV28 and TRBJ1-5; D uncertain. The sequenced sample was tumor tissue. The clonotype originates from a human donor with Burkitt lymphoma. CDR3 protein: CASSLFLNSNQPQHF. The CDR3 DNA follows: TGTGCCAGCAGTTTATTCCTGAATAGCAATCAGCCCCAGCATTTT.